This T cell receptor beta chain was obtained from a study of blood T cell repertoires in COVID-19. Study-level background: Italy, Spain and the United States were the sources of the convalescent and acute COVID-19 samples. T cells, B-cell-depleted T cells, or PBMCs provided the cDNA or gDNA that served as material.

In the original workflow: Nucleated cell number was recorded as an estimate derived from reference gene primer amplification. TCRdb's table, derived via immunoSEQ multiplex PCR, lists solely in-frame clones and lacks some. Clonal size and the V and J genes are those of that table, whereas D and trimming came from the DNA. The table shows under 200,000 clones, with roughly 87% occurring only once. The J segment lost 7 bases and the V segment lost 0 bases, leaving 6 bases of the junction unmatched. This CDR3 has 15 amino acids. Germline CDR1 is LGHNA and CDR2 is YNFKEQ. The chain uses TRBV4-2 and TRBJ1-3; TRBD1 aligns across 7 bases. Source material: peripheral blood. The clonotype was recovered from a man aged 55-75 years with active or convalescent COVID-19. Here the CDR3 reads CASSQDYTGANTIYF. The CDR3 coding sequence is TGTGCCAGCAGCCAAGACTATACAGGGGCGAACACCATATATTTT.